This T cell receptor beta chain was profiled in a study of blood T cells in healthy people across ages. Every donor provided approximately 9.2 milliliters of peripheral blood. Researchers isolated at least 6 million PBMCs per sample. Primed by a sample-barcoded 5' primer and a J-beta primer mix, a second PCR proceeded for about 6 to 11 cycles. TCRdb processed the 5' RACE reads anew with MiXCR; each CDR3 protein has one entry. The sample comprises about 640,000 distinct CDR3 sequences, 58% of which are singletons, and 35% to 40% rests with the top ten. The CDR3 totals 15 residues. In germline, CDR1 is KGHSH, CDR2 LQKENI.

The sequenced sample consisted of blood. The TCR sequence derives from a man in his sixties in good health. V usage is TRBV18 and J usage is TRBJ2-5; possibly TRBD2 for D (6 bases). The J call is uncertain, as TRBJ2-7 better fits the DNA end. The chain's CDR3 is CASSPRGSRGDEQYF. Written as DNA, the CDR3 is TGTGCCAGCTCACCCCGGGGAAGCCGCGGGGACGAGCAGTACTTC.